This T cell receptor (beta chain) was identified in a study of shared clonotypes between healthy human individuals. Study at large: Each donor's CD8 memory used one plate, CD8 naive two, each CD4 subset three.

Terminally differentiated effector memory CD45RA+ cells were excluded from the naive CD8 cells, which were CD45RO-negative and positively selected for CCR7. There were only Caucasian adults among the donors, and all lived in Nashville, Tennessee. Profiled with immunoSEQ multiplex PCR; TCRdb holds only in-frame clones, not every one. The table records hundreds of thousands of clones, 85% to 95% of them present only once. This receptor was identified in a woman aged 30 to 39 in good health. The sequenced material came from naive CD8+ T cells sorted from blood.

In DNA form, the CDR3 reads TGTGCCAGCAGCTTACCGGCCCACGGGGGGAACAATGAGCAGTTCTTC. It codes for CASSLPAHGGNNEQFF. The chain employs TRBV7-6 and TRBJ2-1, with 7 positions matching TRBD2. This CDR3 is built from 16 residues. The ends lost 2 bases at V and 5 bases at J; junction bases unmatched: 9. CDR1 and CDR2 from the germline V gene are SGHVS and FNYEAQ.